Each of the 32 T cell receptor beta chains below was sequenced from the same sample in a study of breast tumors, draining lymph nodes, adjacent tissues. The lymph nodes were axillary draining lymph nodes from breast cancer patients. TCRdb called the multiplex PCR reads again in MiXCR, with one record for every CDR3 protein. The repertoire has fewer than 250,000 distinct CDR3 sequences, about a third of them found once; the top ten carry over 1.1%. Material: axillary lymph node tissue. These receptors were collected from a female donor with breast cancer. Some clones in this sample may be carry-over from other donors' samples.

The chain has TRBV2 and TRBJ2-7, with D unresolved. The CDR3 is made up of 15 amino acids. Trimming took 3 bases from V and 3 from J, leaving 15 bases between them. CDR1 SNHLY and CDR2 FYNNEI come from the germline V gene. This CDR3 reads CASSEAAGHLYEQYF. The CDR3 coding sequence is TGTGCCAGCAGTGAGGCGGCAGGCCATCTCTACGAGCAGTACTTC.

The table lists this clonotype with many counts. The V and J genes are TRBV5-1 and TRBJ2-7, with TRBD2 identical over 11 bases. Trimming removed 4 bases from V and 5 bases from J; junction bases left unmatched: 5. The length of the CDR3 is 14 residues. Looked up from germline, CDR1 is SGHRS and CDR2 is YFSETQ. CDR3 amino acids: CASSPTSGSNEQYF. CDR3 nucleotides: TGCGCCAGCAGCCCCACTAGCGGGAGCAACGAGCAGTACTTC.

This clonotype was counted only a few times. This sequence joins TRBV19 and TRBJ1-1; D remains ambiguous. Trimming stripped 1 base from V and 8 bases from J, with 17 bases between. Germline loops: CDR1 LNHDA, CDR2 SQIVND (reference sequence). CDR3 length equals 15 residues. The CDR3 DNA sequence: TGTGCCAGTAGTATAGCGGCCGCCGGTAGCATAGAAGCTTTCTTT. This codes for CASSIAAAGSIEAFF.

This clonotype was counted ten times or more. The chain joins TRBV16 to TRBJ2-1; D is possibly TRBD1 (5 bases). V lost 3 bases, J lost 8 bases, and 8 bases lay in between. The CDR3 contains 12 residues. CDR1 and CDR2 from the germline V gene are KGHSY and FQNENV. Here the CDR3 reads CASSHQGYEQFF. In nucleotides, the CDR3 is TGTGCCAGCAGCCATCAGGGATATGAGCAGTTCTTC.

This clonotype was counted at least ten times. The chain employs TRBV6-5 and TRBJ2-7; 8 bases agree with TRBD1. CDR3 size: 14 residues. The germline V gene has CDR1 MNHEY and CDR2 SVGAGI. The V segment lost 2 bases and the J segment 3 bases; nucleotides outside the gene matches: 3. CDR3 nucleotides: TGTGCCAGCAGTTACCAGGGGGCGAGCTACGAGCAGTACTTC. It is translated as CASSYQGASYEQYF.

This clonotype was observed many times. The chain recombines TRBV11-3 with TRBJ2-3; weak D call: TRBD1 (5 bases). Germline loops: CDR1 SGHNT, CDR2 YENEEA. Trimming removed 4 bases from V and 2 bases from J, with 13 bases in between. The CDR3 totals 15 residues. The CDR3 bases are TGTGCCAGCAGCTCCAGACAGTCCTCCACAGATACGCAGTATTTT. As protein: CASSSRQSSTDTQYF.

The sample holds many counts of this clonotype. J is TRBJ2-1 and V is TRBV20-1; TRBD2 agrees at 9 bases. Unmatched junction bases numbered 6, after V lost 2 bases and J lost 16 bases. Germline-derived CDR1 and CDR2 are DFQATT and SNEGSKA (reference sequence). The length of the CDR3 is 11 residues. The CDR3: CSARSMGLAFF. CDR3 DNA: TGCAGTGCTAGATCAATGGGACTAGCCTTCTTC.

On this clonotype: Its ends do not fully match the called genes, so a read error is possible. The CDR3 protein is CATTTPGQSNTGVLFF. Written as DNA, the CDR3 is TGTGCCACCACCACCCCCGGACAGTCGAACACCGGGGTGCTGTTTTTT. This sequence joins TRBV15 and TRBJ2-2; tentative D call: TRBD1 (6 bases). This CDR3 comprises 16 residues. Germline CDR1 is LNHNV and CDR2 is YYDKDF (reference sequence).

The rearrangement joins TRBV10-1 to TRBJ2-5; 10 nucleotides agree with TRBD1. The trim removed 4 bases at V and 2 bases at J, leaving 4 bases unmatched. This CDR3 has 15 residues. The germline CDR1 and CDR2 sequences are WNHNN and SYGVQD (reference sequence). CDR3 DNA sequence: TGCGCCAGCAGTGCCGGGACAGGGGCTCAAGAGACCCAGTACTTC. Protein sequence: CASSAGTGAQETQYF.

The V and J genes are TRBV27 and TRBJ2-1, with 7 bases that match TRBD1. With 6 bases clipped from V and 8 bases from J, the junction kept 19 bases outside the gene matches. CDR1 is MNHEY, CDR2 SMNVEV, per germline (reference sequence). The CDR3 length is 17 residues. CDR3 sequence: CASSPNPTGPSPYEQFF. For the CDR3, the DNA is TGTGCCAGCAGCCCAAACCCGACAGGGCCATCACCGTATGAGCAGTTCTTC.

This clonotype has more than one count but fewer than ten. The chain employs TRBV5-6 and TRBJ2-1; either TRBD1 or TRBD2 may fit D (6 bases each). V was cut by 0 bases and J by 5 bases, with 18 bases left in between. From germline, CDR1 is SGHDT and CDR2 YYEEEE. CDR3 length: 17 residues. As DNA, the CDR3 is TGTGCCAGCAGCTTGGTGGGGGCGGGGCCGAGACACAATGAGCAGTTCTTC. Its translation: CASSLVGAGPRHNEQFF.

V gene TRBV6-2 or TRBV6-3 combines with J gene TRBJ2-6, with TRBD1 identical over 8 bases. This CDR3 has 18 residues. Germline CDR1 and CDR2: MNHEY and SVGEGT. J gave up 0 bases and V 7 bases, and 11 bases lay outside the gene matches. This CDR3 reads CASKPSGQGFSGANVLTF. As DNA, the CDR3 is TGTGCCAGCAAGCCCTCTGGACAGGGTTTCTCTGGGGCCAACGTCCTGACTTTC.

This clonotype showed up just a few times. The chain combines TRBV14 with TRBJ1-1; D not resolved. CDR1 and CDR2 (germline): SGHDN, FVKESK. CDR3 length: 15 residues. The V end was cut by 0 bases, the J end by 2 bases, with 10 bases between. CDR3 nucleotides: TGTGCCAGCAGCCAAGAGATTTGGGGTAACACTGAAGCTTTCTTT. Encoded protein: CASSQEIWGNTEAFF.

The chain is built from TRBV5-1 and TRBJ2-5; 12 bases are a match to TRBD2. V was pared by 2 bases and J by 4 bases, with 6 bases of the junction left unmatched. The CDR3 is 16 amino acids. CDR1 is SGHRS, CDR2 YFSETQ, per germline. CDR3 coding DNA: TGCGCCAGCAGCTTTGGACTAGCGGGATATGGAGAGACCCAGTACTTC. It codes for CASSFGLAGYGETQYF.

This clonotype was recorded at least ten times. This chain connects TRBV30 to TRBJ2-7, with 8 bases that match TRBD2. The CDR3 totals 16 residues. The junction had 11 bases not matched to a gene; V was cut back by 3 bases and J by 1 base. Germline CDR1 GTSNPN, CDR2 SVGIG (reference sequence). In nucleotides, the CDR3 is TGTGCCTGGAGCCTCGAGGCTACTAGCGGATCCTACGAGCAGTACTTC. Protein: CAWSLEATSGSYEQYF.

This clonotype was seen ten or more times. This sequence joins TRBV9 and TRBJ2-1, with 10 bases aligning to TRBD2. The CDR3 is 17 residues long. The V gene end was trimmed by 0 bases and the J gene end by 4 bases; junction bases not matched to a gene: 7. Germline values: CDR1 SGDLS, CDR2 YYNGEE. CDR3 amino acids: CASSVATGLAVYNEQFF. The CDR3 DNA reads as TGTGCCAGCAGCGTAGCAACCGGACTAGCGGTTTACAATGAGCAGTTCTTC.

Many counts were recorded for this clonotype. The V and J genes are TRBV5-8 and TRBJ2-3; 9 nucleotides align to TRBD2. The J segment lost 6 bases and the V segment lost 1 base, leaving 6 bases of the junction unmatched. Germline CDR1 SGHTS, CDR2 YDEGEE. The CDR3 runs 15 residues. CDR3 coding DNA: TGTGCCAGCAGCTTGATTAGCGGGAGCGCCGATACGCAGTATTTT. It is translated as CASSLISGSADTQYF.

In the case of this clonotype: A read error may be the cause here, since a much bigger clone is one base away. V is TRBV12-3 or TRBV12-4 and J is TRBJ2-1; D might be TRBD2 (7 bases). The CDR3 runs 11 residues. CDR3 nucleotide sequence: TGTGCCAGCAGGGACAGCGGGAAGCAGATCTTC. Translating gives CASRDSGKQIF.

The chain uses TRBV6-5 and TRBJ1-2; D remains ambiguous. V was trimmed by 6 bases and J by 2 bases, leaving 10 bases between them. The germline CDR1 and CDR2 sequences are MNHEY and SVGAGI. This CDR3 has 13 amino acids. The CDR3 bases are TGTGCCAGCAGGGGGTCGGAAAACTATGGCTACACCTTC. Protein sequence: CASRGSENYGYTF.

This clonotype showed up many times. The chain combines TRBV7-9 with TRBJ2-3, with D unclear. Germline V gene data show CDR1 as SEHNR and CDR2 as FQNEAQ (reference sequence). The ends were cut back, 11 bases at V and 2 bases at J, with 14 bases in the middle. The CDR3 sequence is 13 residues long. CDR3 DNA sequence: TGTGCCGGCCACCACTCCAACACAGATACGCAGTATTTT. Translating it yields CAGHHSNTDTQYF.

Points on this clonotype: The limits of the CDR3 on the DNA are not certain, so only TCRdb's listed CDR3 is given. The chain carries TRBV7-9 and TRBJ1-6. The CDR3 has 20 residues if both end residues are counted. The germline CDR1 and CDR2 sequences are SEHNR and FQNEAQ (reference sequence). This CDR3 reads CASSFYICSAIRARNSPLHF.

This clonotype has a handful of counts. Being one base from a much bigger clone, this may be a read error. The genes are TRBV20-1 and TRBJ1-2, with unresolved D. CDR3 length equals 12 residues. Germline lookup yields CDR1 DFQATT and CDR2 SNEGSKA (reference sequence). CDR3 residues: CSATREAYGSTF. The CDR3 nucleotides are TGCAGTGCTACGCGGGAGGCCTATGGCTCCACCTTC.

The V and J genes are TRBV6-5 and TRBJ1-2; D remains unclear. Trimming cost V 6 bases and J 2 bases, with 10 bases left between them. Germline values: CDR1 MNHEY, CDR2 SVGAGI. This CDR3 is built from 13 residues. CDR3 DNA sequence: TGTGCCAGCAGCACCGGCGGGAACTATGGCTACACCTTC. It yields the protein CASSTGGNYGYTF.

This clonotype was seen ten or more times. This chain links TRBV7-2 with TRBJ2-7; 8 nucleotides agree with TRBD2. The germline V gene has CDR1 SGHTA and CDR2 FQGNSA. V dropped 8 bases and J dropped 2; count of bases not matched to a gene: 11. The CDR3 has 15 amino acids. The CDR3 bases are TGTGCCAGCTCCGAAGGGGGACTAGGGCCCTACGAGCAGTACTTC. It codes for CASSEGGLGPYEQYF.

This clonotype has at least ten counts. The chain is built from TRBV9 and TRBJ2-2; no clear D gene. The V gene lost 3 bases and the J gene lost 1 base, with 7 bases spanning the gap. CDR3 length: 14 residues. The germline CDR1 and CDR2 sequences are SGDLS and YYNGEE. The CDR3 region has the DNA TGTGCCAGCAGCGCCTACTTGAACACCGGGGAGCTGTTTTTT. Translation gives CASSAYLNTGELFF.

This clonotype came up many times. V usage is TRBV6-1 and J usage is TRBJ2-5, with TRBD1 as a possible D gene (7 bases). Germline values: CDR1 MNHNS, CDR2 SASEGT. V was trimmed by 6 bases and J by 5 bases, leaving 13 bases between them. The CDR3 sequence is 13 residues long. This CDR3 reads CASRGAGGETQYF. The CDR3 DNA reads TGTGCCAGCAGAGGTGCAGGGGGGGAGACCCAGTACTTC.

This clonotype was counted only a few times. This chain connects TRBV28 to TRBJ2-1; D gene ambiguous. Germline-derived CDR1 and CDR2 are MDHEN and SYDVKM. The CDR3 sequence is 15 residues long. The ends were cut back, 7 bases at V and 0 bases at J, with 13 bases in the middle. Here the CDR3 reads CASTPSDPSYNEQFF. CDR3 nucleotide sequence: TGTGCCAGCACCCCCTCAGACCCCTCCTACAATGAGCAGTTCTTC.

This clonotype showed up just a few times. A much larger clone differs by one base, so this may be a read error. The chain employs TRBV18 and TRBJ1-6; 7 nucleotides agree with TRBD1. The CDR3 extends over 14 amino acids. Germline V gives CDR1 KGHSH, CDR2 LQKENI. The CDR3 coding sequence is TGTGCCGGCTCACCGGATACAGGGGTCTCACCCCTCCACTTT. Its translation is CAGSPDTGVSPLHF.

This clonotype has a count of ten or more. CDR3: CATLGAANTGELFF. DNA of the CDR3: TGTGCCACCTTGGGGGCAGCGAACACCGGGGAGCTGTTTTTT. V and J are TRBV7-9 and TRBJ2-2; TRBD1 is a possible D gene (6 bases). Germline-derived CDR1 and CDR2 are SEHNR and FQNEAQ (reference sequence). The CDR3 sequence is 14 residues long. V was trimmed by 10 bases and J by 0 bases, leaving 12 bases between them.

This clonotype was counted many times. A junction boundary mismatches the germline segment, possibly from a read error. This rearrangement joins TRBV6-5 to TRBJ2-1, with 8 bases aligning to TRBD2. The CDR3 has 17 residues. CDR1 is MNHEY, CDR2 SVGAGI, per germline. CDR3 in DNA: TGTGCCAGCAGTCACTCGCTTAGCGGGATGTCGGGGAATGAGCAGTTCTTC. Its protein product is CASSHSLSGMSGNEQFF.

This sequence joins TRBV2 and TRBJ2-7; 8 bases match TRBD1. The CDR3 covers 13 residues. The V and J ends lost 6 bases and 5 bases, in that order; junction bases with no gene match: 6. The germline gives CDR1 SNHLY, CDR2 FYNNEI. Here the CDR3 DNA reads TGTGCCAGCAGGAACAGGGGGAAGAACGAGCAGTACTTC. This encodes CASRNRGKNEQYF.

This clonotype was detected many times. The chain links TRBV7-2 to TRBJ2-7; 9 bases fit TRBD2. J gave up 7 bases and V 4 bases, and 11 bases lay outside the gene matches. Germline V gene lookup returns CDR1 SGHTA and CDR2 FQGNSA. This CDR3 contains 15 residues. CDR3 sequence reads: CASSSIAGVGNEQYF. For the CDR3, the DNA is TGTGCCAGCAGCTCTATAGCGGGAGTAGGGAATGAGCAGTACTTC.